A single TCR beta chain is shown here with its context. Its antigen is still unknown. This sample is drawn from a study of cytomegalovirus exposure and HLA in healthy donors. About the study: There were fewer than 130 million unique TCR beta sequences, drawn from 150 million to 200 million T cells, in an earlier analysis. Study findings and constraints: A later analysis reported that several of the most significant clusters appeared to be linked to common viral pathogens, among them Epstein-Barr virus. In most subjects, TCR beta sequences reportedly gave accurate predictions of HLA-A and HLA-B alleles.

This PCR relied on a set of 60 Vbeta primers and 13 Jbeta primers. Clones were read by immunoSEQ multiplex PCR, and TCRdb kept only the in-frame ones, dropping some. The sample has about 170,000 clones, roughly 79% seen once. Losses at the gene ends were 5 bases for V and 4 bases for J; bases not matched to a gene: 9. There are 16 residues in the CDR3. Germline V gene sequence: CDR1 SGHRS, CDR2 YFSETQ. The sequencing sample was made of PBMCs. The gene calls are TRBV5-1 and TRBJ2-5, with TRBD1 matching over 12 bases. The sequence was collected from a woman aged 45-65 years in good health and CMV-seropositive. CDR3 in amino acids: CASRFGDRGRVETQYF. For the CDR3, the DNA is TGCGCCAGCAGATTTGGGGACAGGGGGCGCGTAGAGACCCAGTACTTC.